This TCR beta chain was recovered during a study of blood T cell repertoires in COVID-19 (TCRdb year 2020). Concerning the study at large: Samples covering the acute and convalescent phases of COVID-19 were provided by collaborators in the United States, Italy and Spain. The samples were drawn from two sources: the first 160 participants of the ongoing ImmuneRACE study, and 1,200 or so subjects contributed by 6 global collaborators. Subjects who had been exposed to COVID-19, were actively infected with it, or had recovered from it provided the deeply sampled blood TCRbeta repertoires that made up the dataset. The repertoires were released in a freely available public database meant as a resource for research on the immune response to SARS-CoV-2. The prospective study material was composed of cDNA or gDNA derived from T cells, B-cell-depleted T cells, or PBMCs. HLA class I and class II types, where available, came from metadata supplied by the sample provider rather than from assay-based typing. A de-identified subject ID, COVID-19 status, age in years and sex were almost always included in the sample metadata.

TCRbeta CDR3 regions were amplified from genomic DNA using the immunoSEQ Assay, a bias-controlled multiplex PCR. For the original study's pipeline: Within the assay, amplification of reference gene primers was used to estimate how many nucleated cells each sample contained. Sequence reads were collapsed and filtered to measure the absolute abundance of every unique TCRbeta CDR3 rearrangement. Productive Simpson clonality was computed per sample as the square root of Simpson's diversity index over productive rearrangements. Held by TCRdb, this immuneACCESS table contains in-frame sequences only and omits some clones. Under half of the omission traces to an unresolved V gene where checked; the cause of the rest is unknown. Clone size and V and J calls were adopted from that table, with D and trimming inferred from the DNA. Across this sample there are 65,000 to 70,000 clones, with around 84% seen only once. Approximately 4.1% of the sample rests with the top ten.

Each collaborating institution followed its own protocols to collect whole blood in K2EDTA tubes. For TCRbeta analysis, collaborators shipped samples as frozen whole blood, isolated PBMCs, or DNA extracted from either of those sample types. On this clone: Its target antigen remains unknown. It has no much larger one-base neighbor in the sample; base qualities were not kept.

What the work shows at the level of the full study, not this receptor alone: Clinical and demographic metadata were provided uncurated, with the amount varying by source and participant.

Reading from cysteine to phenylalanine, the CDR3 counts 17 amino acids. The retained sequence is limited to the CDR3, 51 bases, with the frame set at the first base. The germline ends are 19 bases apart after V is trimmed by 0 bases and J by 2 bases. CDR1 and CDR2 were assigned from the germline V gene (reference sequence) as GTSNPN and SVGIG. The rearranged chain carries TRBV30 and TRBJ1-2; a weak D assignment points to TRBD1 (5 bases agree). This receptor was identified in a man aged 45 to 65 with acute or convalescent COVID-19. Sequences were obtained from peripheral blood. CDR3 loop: CAWSVLGSGGENYGYTF. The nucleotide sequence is TGTGCCTGGAGTGTATTGGGAAGCGGAGGGGAGAACTATGGCTACACCTTC.